The entry below describes one TCR beta chain. The data were taken from a study of blood T cell repertoires in COVID-19. Sequenced by immunoSEQ multiplex PCR; TCRdb stores in-frame clones only, minus some. Among 55,000 to 70,000 clones listed, approximately 90% were seen once. The sequencing input was PBMCs or T cells enriched from blood (not recorded which). This clonotype was obtained from a woman aged 40 to 49 who had recovered from COVID-19.

DNA for the CDR3: TGTGCCATCAGTGAGGGGACAGGGGTTTCCCGAATCGAGCAGTTCTTC. This codes for CAISEGTGVSRIEQFF. V gene TRBV10-3 combines with J gene TRBJ2-1; 10 nucleotides match TRBD1. V lost 2 bases and J lost 10; bases outside the gene matches: 11. This CDR3 is built from 16 residues. The germline CDR1 and CDR2 sequences are ENHRY and SYGVKD.